Presented here are 8 T cell receptor beta chains from one specimen sequenced in a study of shared clonotypes between healthy human individuals. The table came from immunoSEQ multiplex PCR; TCRdb's copy has only in-frame clones and leaves some out. The repertoire has hundreds of thousands of clones, about 92% of them found once; the top ten carry about 24%. CD8 cells classed as naive were CD45RO-negative and positively selected for CCR7, excluding terminally differentiated effector memory CD45RA+ cells. Sequencing input: naive CD8+ T cells sorted from blood. The source of these receptors is a man aged 25-45 years in good health.

This chain uses TRBV9 with TRBJ2-7; D is perhaps TRBD2 (6 bases). This CDR3 spans 15 amino acids. V lost 3 bases and J lost 5, with 18 bases in between. The germline CDR1 and CDR2 sequences are SGDLS and YYNGEE. The DNA of the CDR3 is TGTGCCAGCAGCGACGCCGGCTCTTGGGAGGACGAGCAGTACTTC. The encoded protein is CASSDAGSWEDEQYF.

This rearrangement joins TRBV5-1 to TRBJ2-7; the match to TRBD2 covers 9 bases. The trim removed 3 bases at V and 6 bases at J, leaving 10 bases unmatched. This CDR3 has 15 residues. The germline CDR1 and CDR2 sequences are SGHRS and YFSETQ. CDR3 sequence: CASSWTGTSSSEQYF. CDR3 nucleotides: TGCGCCAGCAGCTGGACCGGGACTAGCTCTTCCGAGCAGTACTTC. The full variable domain, with the rest looked up from reference TRBV5-1 and TRBJ2-7, is KAGVTQTPRYLIKTRGQQVTLSCSPISGHRSVSWYQQTPGQGLQFLFEYFSETQRNKGNFPGRFSGRQFSNSRSEMNVSTLELGDSALYLCASSWTGTSSSEQYFGPGTRLTVT.

The rearrangement uses TRBV9 and TRBJ2-3; 10 bases are shared with TRBD2. CDR3 length: 15 amino acids. The germline CDR1 and CDR2 sequences are SGDLS and YYNGEE. The V and J ends lost 3 bases and 0 bases, in that order; junction bases with no gene match: 1. The CDR3 DNA reads as TGTGCCAGCAGCGCGACTAGCGGGAGCACAGATACGCAGTATTTT. This translates into CASSATSGSTDTQYF. The full variable domain, its missing parts supplied by reference TRBV9 and TRBJ2-3, is DSGVTQTPKHLITATGQRVTLRCSPRSGDLSVYWYQQSLDQGLQFLIQYYNGEERAKGNILERFSAQQFPDLHSELNLSSLELGDSALYFCASSATSGSTDTQYFGPGTRLTVL.

Only one count was recorded for this clone. The chain employs TRBV6-5 and TRBJ2-7, with TRBD1 matching over 7 bases. Per germline, CDR1 MNHEY and CDR2 SVGAGI. The V segment lost 4 bases and the J segment 2 bases; nucleotides outside the gene matches: 11. CDR3 length equals 16 residues. DNA of the CDR3: TGTGCCAGCAGTTCAACTACAGGGGTCAAGACCTACGAGCAGTACTTC. Translation gives CASSSTTGVKTYEQYF.

The rearrangement joins TRBV7-2 to TRBJ2-3, with 8 positions matching TRBD2. The CDR3 is made up of 15 amino acids. The germline V gene encodes CDR1 SGHTA and CDR2 FQGNSA. Trimming at V came to 4 bases and at J to 5 bases, leaving 8 bases not matched to a gene. The CDR3 DNA reads as TGTGCCAGCAGCTCCTGGCGGGAGGTGGGAGATACGCAGTATTTT. Translated, it gives CASSSWREVGDTQYF.

This rearrangement joins TRBV28 to TRBJ1-1, with D hard to call. V lost 2 bases, J lost 1 base, and 8 bases lay in between. The CDR3 sequence is 14 residues long. Germline loops: CDR1 MDHEN, CDR2 SYDVKM. In DNA form, the CDR3 reads TGTGCCAGCAGTTTAGTTGCAGGGAACACTGAAGCTTTCTTT. It yields the protein CASSLVAGNTEAFF.

This sequence joins TRBV27 and TRBJ1-2, with D possibly TRBD1 on 5 matching bases. Deletions cut 5 bases from V and 10 bases from J, with 20 bases between. Germline V lookup: CDR1 MNHEY, CDR2 SMNVEV (reference sequence). The CDR3 is made up of 14 amino acids. Here the CDR3 DNA reads TGTGCCAGCAGTCTACAGGCACGGGGGGAGGACTACACCTTC. Protein product: CASSLQARGEDYTF.

The chain is built from TRBV27 and TRBJ1-4, with TRBD1 as a possible D gene (6 bases). The germline gives CDR1 MNHEY, CDR2 SMNVEV (reference sequence). CDR3 size: 14 residues. Trimming stripped 4 bases from V and 7 bases from J, with 13 bases between. The CDR3 DNA sequence: TGTGCCAGCAGTTCGGGGGGCCGGATTGAAAAACTGTTTTTT. It translates to CASSSGGRIEKLFF.